This TCR beta chain was sequenced during a study of blood T cell repertoires in COVID-19. Study-level information: Spain, Italy and the United States supplied samples that represented acute and convalescent COVID-19. Sources were T cells, B-cell-depleted T cells, or PBMCs; the material itself was cDNA or gDNA.

Germline V gene lookup returns CDR1 SGHRS and CDR2 YFSETQ. The length of the CDR3 is 13 residues. With 0 bases removed from V and 4 bases from J, the gap between germline ends came to 5 bases. Source study methods: From reference gene primer amplification, estimates of nucleated cell counts were derived. Sequencing used immunoSEQ multiplex PCR; TCRdb keeps in-frame clones, though not all of them. The DNA was the basis for D and trimming; V, J and clone size are from that table. The data show tens of thousands of clones, 86% seen once. Specimen: peripheral blood. The V and J genes are TRBV5-1 and TRBJ2-1; D is possibly TRBD2 (5 bases). The clonotype originates from a woman at least 80 years old in a cohort sampled during active or convalescent COVID-19. Here the CDR3 reads CASSLGGYNEQFF. The DNA for the CDR3 is TGCGCCAGCAGCTTGGGCGGGTACAATGAGCAGTTCTTC.